This T cell receptor beta chain was obtained from a study of T cells in Graves' hyperthyroidism and ophthalmopathy. The sample holds a few counts of this clonotype. The antigen is unknown. V trimming: 10 bases; J trimming: 4 bases; junction bases outside the gene matches: 13. Germline V lookup: CDR1 LNHDA, CDR2 SQIVND (reference sequence). The CDR3 has 15 residues. Study-wide results and caveats: Blood shared most expanded thyroid clonotypes above 0.001.

Newly diagnosed hyperthyroidism patients aged 18 to 65 years had disease lasting under 2 months. Amplification of TCR beta CDR3 regions was performed using RNA transcripts as template. Researchers ran a first-round RT-PCR on the TCR CDR3 using the HTBI primer set. In TCRdb, the multiplex PCR reads were re-called with MiXCR into one record per CDR3 protein. This table holds roughly 380,000 distinct CDR3 sequences, 14% found once. The sample comprised blood. V gene TRBV19 combines with J gene TRBJ2-3; 8 bases match TRBD1. The sequence derives from a woman aged 55-69 years with Graves' hyperthyroidism. The CDR3 protein is CATRPTGAPSDTQYF. DNA of the CDR3: TGTGCCACCAGGCCGACAGGGGCGCCCTCAGATACGCAGTATTTT.